These 9 T cell receptor beta chains were all obtained from the same sample, sequenced in a study of post-analysis software for immune sequencing data. Study-level findings and limits: When patients were compared with controls, roughly five TRBV segments were more frequent, TRBV5-6, TRBV5-1 and TRBV20-1 among them.

Researchers reported that TCR beta cDNA libraries carried unique molecular identifiers. TCRdb re-analysed the PCR reads in MiXCR, keeping a single row per CDR3 protein. The sample has a few hundred thousand distinct CDR3 sequences, 36% seen once. Their specific antigens are unknown. The specimen sequenced was blood. Every receptor here comes from a girl aged 10 to 17 with multiple sclerosis.

This clonotype was found many times. This sequence joins TRBV5-1 and TRBJ2-6, with TRBD2 matching 8 bases. The CDR3 is 19 residues long. The germline gives CDR1 SGHRS, CDR2 YFSETQ. Trimming at V came to 0 bases and at J to 0 bases, leaving 8 bases not matched to a gene. CDR3 loop: CASSLVPAGGFSGANVLTF. The CDR3 DNA reads TGCGCCAGCAGCTTGGTCCCCGCGGGAGGCTTCTCTGGGGCCAACGTCCTGACTTTC.

A few counts support this clonotype. A read error may explain this, as a much larger clone is one base away. The genes are TRBV3-1 and TRBJ2-5; 9 bases are shared with TRBD2. From germline, CDR1 is LGHDT and CDR2 YNNKEL (reference sequence). The CDR3 totals 16 residues. The V gene end was trimmed by 4 bases and the J gene end by 1 base; junction bases not matched to a gene: 7. CDR3 protein: CASSPGTSPPQETQYF. The CDR3 DNA reads as TGTGCCAGCAGCCCCGGGACTAGCCCACCCCAAGAGACCCAGTACTTC.

This clonotype showed up just a few times. Possible read error: a much larger clone is one base away. The chain joins TRBV20-1 to TRBJ2-1, with D perhaps matching TRBD2 (5 bases). The CDR3 consists of 12 residues. Germline V CDR1 and CDR2: DFQATT, SNEGSKA (reference sequence). CDR3 residues: CRAEGELNEQFF. The CDR3 coding sequence is TGCAGGGCTGAGGGCGAGTTAAATGAGCAGTTCTTC.

This clonotype has a count of ten or more. The CDR3 sequence: CASSPPRGTDGYTF. The CDR3 DNA follows: TGTGCCAGCAGCCCGCCCAGGGGGACGGATGGCTACACCTTC. The rearrangement links TRBV5-5 to TRBJ1-2; 7 bases match TRBD1. CDR3 length equals 14 residues. Germline CDR1 and CDR2: SGHKS and YYEKEE (reference sequence). V lost 4 bases and J lost 6; bases outside the gene matches: 9.

This clonotype was counted many times. The chain links TRBV5-4 to TRBJ2-3; 8 bases agree with TRBD2. CDR3 size: 19 residues. The germline gives CDR1 SGHNT, CDR2 YYREEE (reference sequence). J was trimmed by 2 bases and V by 0 bases; bases with no gene match: 14. CDR3 sequence reads: CASSLGSGGDFVSTDTQYF. Here the CDR3 DNA reads TGTGCCAGCAGCTTGGGATCCGGGGGGGATTTCGTATCCACAGATACGCAGTATTTT.

J is TRBJ2-1 and V is TRBV12-3 or TRBV12-4; TRBD2 agrees at 12 bases. The CDR3 length is 15 residues. Losses at the gene ends were 6 bases for V and 12 bases for J; bases not matched to a gene: 12. DNA for the CDR3: TGTGCCAGCAGGACCTCTAGCGGGGGGGCCTGGGGGCAGTTCTTC. Translating it yields CASRTSSGGAWGQFF.

This clonotype was counted many times. CDR3 sequence: CASSPEPGQGGHEQFF. The CDR3 DNA sequence: TGTGCCAGCAGCCCGGAGCCGGGACAGGGAGGGCATGAGCAGTTCTTC. The gene calls are TRBV5-7 and TRBJ2-1; TRBD1 matches at 9 bases. TRBV5-7 is an ORF, and what it does is uncertain. V trimming: 4 bases; J trimming: 8 bases; junction bases outside the gene matches: 13. There are 16 residues in the CDR3.

This clonotype was seen many times. The chain combines TRBV28 with TRBJ2-5, with D possibly being TRBD2 (6 bases). Germline lookup yields CDR1 MDHEN and CDR2 SYDVKM. The CDR3 runs to 13 residues. V shed 7 bases and J shed 5 bases, with 14 bases lying between them. The CDR3 loop is CASTQGGRETQYF. The CDR3 nucleotides read TGTGCCAGCACCCAAGGAGGGAGGGAGACCCAGTACTTC.

On this clonotype itself: A read error may be the cause here, since a much bigger clone is one base away. The V gene is TRBV4-1, the J gene TRBJ1-5; 7 bases align to TRBD1. The length of the CDR3 is 15 residues. Germline lookup yields CDR1 MGHRA and CDR2 YSYEKL. The CDR3 nucleotides are TGCACCAGCAGCCAAGAAAGACAGGGCATTCAGCCCCAGCATTTT. Amino acid sequence: CTSSQERQGIQPQHF.